These 10 T cell receptor beta chains share one sample of origin, sequenced in a study of CD8+ T cells in alopecia areata. Reverse transcribed after extraction, RNA yielded cDNA as the sequencing template. Generated by immunoSEQ multiplex PCR, the TCRdb table keeps only in-frame clones and is missing some. The sample records approximately 200,000 clones, approximately 60% being singletons. Documented treatment: oral pan-JAK inhibitor, 5-10 mg twice daily. The sample in question was CD4+ T cells sorted from blood, obtained at week 4, from a patient treated with tofacitinib. The receptor set was obtained from a human donor with alopecia areata.

This clone has more than one count but fewer than ten. The chain recombines TRBV2 with TRBJ1-1; TRBD1 matches at 7 bases. The germline gives CDR1 SNHLY, CDR2 FYNNEI. J lost 11 bases, V lost 6 bases, and 9 bases had no gene match. This CDR3 has 12 residues. The CDR3 protein is CASRRGGTEAFF. The DNA of the CDR3 is TGTGCCAGCAGGAGAGGGGGGACAGAGGCTTTCTTT.

The gene calls are TRBV30 and TRBJ2-3; D call uncertain. Trimming stripped 3 bases from V and 2 bases from J, with 9 bases between. From germline, CDR1 is GTSNPN and CDR2 SVGIG (reference sequence). The CDR3 contains 13 residues. As DNA, the CDR3 is TGTGCCTGGAGGGTCGTCCACACAGATACGCAGTATTTT. Protein sequence: CAWRVVHTDTQYF.

This chain joins TRBV29-1 and TRBJ2-4; 9 bases agree with TRBD2. CDR1 and CDR2 (germline): SQVTM, ANQGSEA. CDR3 length equals 16 residues. The J segment lost 0 bases and the V segment lost 1 base, leaving 4 bases of the junction unmatched. The DNA for the CDR3 is TGCAGCGTTGAAGCTGTAGCGGGGGTAGCCAAAAACATTCAGTACTTC. It is translated as CSVEAVAGVAKNIQYF.

As DNA, the CDR3 is TGCAGCGGGAAAGGGGTCCTCACAGATACGCAGTATTTT. Its protein product is CSGKGVLTDTQYF. The V call is TRBV29-1, the J call TRBJ2-3; TRBD1 is a possible D gene (5 bases). Germline CDR1 is SQVTM and CDR2 is ANQGSEA. This CDR3 spans 13 amino acids. V lost 7 bases and J lost 2, with 13 bases in between.

This chain connects TRBV7-6 to TRBJ1-5; the D is unclear. The ends were cut back, 3 bases at V and 6 bases at J, with 9 bases in the middle. CDR3 length: 13 residues. Germline CDR1 SGHVS, CDR2 FNYEAQ. The DNA for the CDR3 is TGTGCCAGCAGCTTGGGCCTTTCTCAGCCCCAGCATTTT. As protein: CASSLGLSQPQHF.

The chain links TRBV29-1 to TRBJ2-5; the D gene is possibly TRBD2 (7 bases). V lost 4 bases and J lost 2, with 14 bases in between. Germline V gene sequence: CDR1 SQVTM, CDR2 ANQGSEA. The CDR3 consists of 14 residues. The CDR3 nucleotides read TGCAGCGTTGTGTGGGGGGGGGCACAAGAGACCCAGTACTTC. This translates into CSVVWGGAQETQYF.

The rearrangement links TRBV5-1 to TRBJ2-1; 8 bases agree with TRBD2. This CDR3 has 16 amino acids. Germline V gene data show CDR1 as SGHRS and CDR2 as YFSETQ. V lost 4 bases, J lost 5 bases, and 11 bases stayed unmatched. The CDR3 DNA sequence: TGCGCCAGCAGCACAAGGACTAGCTGGGGAGACAATGAGCAGTTCTTC. Translating it yields CASSTRTSWGDNEQFF.

The chain employs TRBV30 and TRBJ1-4; D remains unclear. Germline V gene sequence: CDR1 GTSNPN, CDR2 SVGIG (reference sequence). The CDR3 extends over 15 amino acids. Trimming took 2 bases from V and 2 from J, leaving 12 bases between them. The CDR3 loop is CAWSIGESTNEKLFF. CDR3 DNA sequence: TGTGCCTGGAGTATCGGGGAAAGCACTAATGAAAAACTGTTTTTT.

The chain uses TRBV6-1 and TRBJ1-2, with 9 bases that match TRBD1. Per the germline V gene, CDR1 is MNHNS and CDR2 is SASEGT. Trimming at V came to 2 bases and at J to 6 bases, leaving 13 bases not matched to a gene. CDR3 size: 17 residues. As DNA, the CDR3 is TGTGCCAGCAGTGAATCCGCCAAGGGGACAGGGCCCAATGGCTACACCTTC. Its translation is CASSESAKGTGPNGYTF.

The genes are TRBV5-1 and TRBJ1-2; 7 positions agree with TRBD1. CDR1 is SGHRS and CDR2 is YFSETQ in the germline V gene. The length of the CDR3 is 13 residues. With V trimmed by 4 bases and J by 2 bases, 2 bases remained unmatched. The CDR3 reads CASSRDRNYGYTF. The CDR3 region has the DNA TGCGCCAGCAGCAGGGACAGAAACTATGGCTACACCTTC.